Each of the 5 T cell receptor beta chains below was sequenced from the same sample in a study of T cells in Graves' hyperthyroidism and ophthalmopathy. Using RNA transcripts as the source, TCR beta CDR3 regions were amplified. RT-PCR in the first round (using the HTBI primer set) targeted the TCR CDR3. TCRdb re-called the multiplex PCR reads through MiXCR, storing one row per CDR3 protein. The sample holds 600,000 or so distinct CDR3 sequences; about 16% are singletons and the top ten take 3.5% to 4%. Sequenced: blood. All receptors derive from a young woman with Graves' hyperthyroidism.

In this sample, this clonotype turned up many times. V usage is TRBV7-6 and J usage is TRBJ2-7; 9 bases line up with TRBD1. Per germline, CDR1 SGHVS and CDR2 FNYEAQ. This CDR3 is 11 amino acids long. V lost 8 bases and J lost 4; bases outside the gene matches: 0. The CDR3 reads CASGTGYEQYF. The CDR3 nucleotides read TGTGCCAGCGGGACAGGGTACGAGCAGTACTTC. The variable domain in full, completed from reference TRBV7-6 and TRBJ2-7, reads GAGVSQSPRYKVTKRGQDVALRCDPISGHVSLYWYRQALGQGPEFLTYFNYEAQQDKSGLPNDRFSAERPEGSISTLTIQRTEQRDSAMYRCASGTGYEQYFGPGTRLTVT.

On this clonotype itself: A much larger clone is a single base away; this may be a read error. J is TRBJ2-5 and V is TRBV30; D is ambiguous. From germline, CDR1 is GTSNPN and CDR2 SVGIG (reference sequence). The CDR3 has 12 residues. This chain's CDR3 is CACLDLLETEYF. DNA of the CDR3: TGTGCCTGCCTAGACTTATTAGAGACCGAGTACTTC.

This rearrangement joins TRBV20-1 to TRBJ2-3, with D possibly being TRBD2 (5 bases). Germline V CDR1 and CDR2: DFQATT, SNEGSKA (reference sequence). There are 12 residues in the CDR3. Trimming removed 2 bases at V and 4 bases at J, with 7 bases between. CDR3 amino acids: CSARKEADTQYF. CDR3 in DNA: TGCAGTGCTAGAAAGGAGGCAGATACGCAGTATTTT.

Many counts were recorded for this clonotype. V gene TRBV7-2 combines with J gene TRBJ2-1; TRBD1 is a possible D gene (6 bases). The CDR3 has 16 residues. Trimming took 7 bases from V and 5 from J, leaving 21 bases between them. Per the germline V gene, CDR1 is SGHTA and CDR2 is FQGNSA. The CDR3 loop reads CASKGPQGENHNEQFF. CDR3 in DNA: TGTGCCAGCAAGGGACCACAGGGCGAGAACCACAATGAGCAGTTCTTC. The full variable domain, completed using reference TRBV7-2 and TRBJ2-1, is GAGVSQSPSNKVTEKGKDVELRCDPISGHTALYWYRQSLGQGLEFLIYFQGNSAPDKSGLPSDRFSAERTGGSVSTLTIQRTQQEDSAVYLCASKGPQGENHNEQFFGPGTRLTVL.

This clonotype has a count of ten or more. DNA of the CDR3: TGTGCCAGCAGTTCTCCACGCAGGGCCGGGGAGCTGTTTTTT. Encoded protein: CASSSPRRAGELFF. The rearrangement uses TRBV28 and TRBJ2-2; D possibly corresponds to TRBD1 (5 bases). V was cut by 4 bases and J by 6 bases, with 12 bases left in between. The CDR3 runs to 14 residues. Germline V gives CDR1 MDHEN, CDR2 SYDVKM. Full variable domain (rest looked up from reference TRBV28 and TRBJ2-2): DVKVTQSSRYLVKRTGEKVFLECVQDMDHENMFWYRQDPGLGLRLIYFSYDVKMKEKGDIPEGYSVSREKKERFSLILESASTNQTSMYLCASSSPRRAGELFFGEGSRLTVL.